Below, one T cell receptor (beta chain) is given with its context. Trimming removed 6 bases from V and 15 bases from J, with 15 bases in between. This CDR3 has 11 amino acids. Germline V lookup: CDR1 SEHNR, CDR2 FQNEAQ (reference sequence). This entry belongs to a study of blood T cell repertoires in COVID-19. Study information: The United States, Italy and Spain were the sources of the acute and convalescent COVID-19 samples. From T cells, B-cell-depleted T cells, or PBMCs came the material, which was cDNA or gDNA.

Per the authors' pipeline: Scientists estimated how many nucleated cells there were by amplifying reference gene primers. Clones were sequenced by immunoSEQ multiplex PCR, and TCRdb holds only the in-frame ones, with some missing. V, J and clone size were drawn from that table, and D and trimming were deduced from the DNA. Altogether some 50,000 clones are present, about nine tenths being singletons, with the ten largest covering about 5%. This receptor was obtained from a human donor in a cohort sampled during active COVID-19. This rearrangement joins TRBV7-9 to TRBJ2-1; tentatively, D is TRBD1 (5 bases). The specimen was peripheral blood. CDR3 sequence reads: CASSSDLGLFF. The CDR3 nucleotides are TGTGCCAGCAGTTCCGACTTGGGGCTGTTCTTC.